Shown below are 18 T cell receptor beta chains from a single sample sequenced in a study of blood T cells in healthy people across ages (dated by TCRdb to 2015 to 2017). Libraries came from 5' RACE. The instrument was an Illumina HiSeq 2500. A second PCR of about 6 to 12 cycles was run with a J-beta primer mix and a sample-barcoded 5' primer. TCRdb cleaned the public reads at Q25 with fastp, built clones with MiXCR and kept in-frame beta chains. Records with the same CDR3 protein are collapsed into one entry carrying the most frequent genes and DNA. The sample profile shows around 650,000 distinct CDR3 sequences; roughly 32% of them were found once. The ten largest account for 15% of the sample. Sequencing input: blood. Source of these receptors: a woman of 80 years or more in good health. Donor details come from another sample of the same person, matched by shared clones.

The chain recombines TRBV25-1 with TRBJ2-3; D call uncertain. Germline lookup yields CDR1 MGHDK and CDR2 SYGVNS. V was trimmed by 1 base and J by 2 bases, leaving 13 bases between them. The CDR3 has 16 residues. The CDR3 nucleotides are TGTGCCAGCAGTGAATTTATGGGCAGCCCCACAGATACGCAGTATTTT. It specifies CASSEFMGSPTDTQYF.

The chain couples TRBV11-1 to TRBJ2-3, with 8 positions matching TRBD2. This CDR3 is built from 15 residues. Germline V gene sequence: CDR1 SGHAT, CDR2 FQDESV (reference sequence). J gave up 3 bases and V 4 bases, and 6 bases lay outside the gene matches. CDR3 in DNA: TGTGCCAGCAGCTCACCCCCGGGGGGGACAGATACGCAGTATTTT. It translates to CASSSPPGGTDTQYF.

The chain recombines TRBV7-9 with TRBJ2-2; D might be TRBD2 (5 bases). Trimming cost V 6 bases and J 2 bases, with 13 bases left between them. CDR3 size: 15 residues. Germline lookup yields CDR1 SEHNR and CDR2 FQNEAQ (reference sequence). Written as DNA, the CDR3 is TGTGCCAGCAGTTCTGAGGGTTTAAACACCGGGGAGCTGTTTTTT. Its translation: CASSSEGLNTGELFF.

The chain recombines TRBV9 with TRBJ1-2; 7 bases are shared with TRBD1. CDR1 is SGDLS, CDR2 YYNGEE, per germline. The length of the CDR3 is 13 residues. Trimming cost V 3 bases and J 8 bases; bases outside gene matches: 7. The CDR3 nucleotides read TGTGCCAGCAGCGCGGGGGGGACAGCCGGCTACACCTTC. Its protein product is CASSAGGTAGYTF. Filled out from reference TRBV9 and TRBJ1-2, the complete variable domain reads DSGVTQTPKHLITATGQRVTLRCSPRSGDLSVYWYQQSLDQGLQFLIQYYNGEERAKGNILERFSAQQFPDLHSELNLSSLELGDSALYFCASSAGGTAGYTFGSGTRLTVV.

The chain joins TRBV5-1 to TRBJ2-3, with a weak D call TRBD2 (5 bases). V dropped 2 bases and J dropped 4 bases, with 11 bases sitting between them. CDR1 and CDR2 (germline): SGHRS, YFSETQ. The CDR3 is 14 amino acids. CDR3 loop: CASSLIYSADTQYF. As DNA, the CDR3 is TGCGCCAGCAGCTTAATATATAGCGCAGATACGCAGTATTTT. The full variable domain, in which reference TRBV5-1 and TRBJ2-3 provide the parts outside the CDR3, is KAGVTQTPRYLIKTRGQQVTLSCSPISGHRSVSWYQQTPGQGLQFLFEYFSETQRNKGNFPGRFSGRQFSNSRSEMNVSTLELGDSALYLCASSLIYSADTQYFGPGTRLTVL.

As for this clonotype: A read error may explain this, as a much larger clone is one base away. The chain joins TRBV27 to TRBJ2-5, with TRBD1 matching 8 bases. Trimming removed 0 bases from V and 11 bases from J; junction bases left unmatched: 11. From germline, CDR1 is MNHEY and CDR2 SMNVEV (reference sequence). The length of the CDR3 is 15 residues. The CDR3 reads CASSLSPGQVVEQYF. The CDR3 nucleotides read TGTGCCAGCAGTTTATCTCCGGGACAGGTGGTTGAGCAGTACTTC.

The DNA for the CDR3 is TGCGCCAGCAGTGAGTTGACGGACCCCTACGAGCAGTACTTC. Protein sequence: CASSELTDPYEQYF. This chain links TRBV10-1 with TRBJ2-7; D is unclear. Germline CDR1 and CDR2: WNHNN and SYGVQD (reference sequence). CDR3 length: 14 residues. V was trimmed by 1 base and J by 2 bases, leaving 9 bases between them.

The sample holds many counts of this clonotype. The chain links TRBV29-1 to TRBJ2-3; D call uncertain. Germline CDR1 reads SQVTM; CDR2 reads ANQGSEA. This CDR3 spans 14 amino acids. V lost 3 bases and J 0 bases, leaving 10 bases between the germline ends. Here the CDR3 reads CSVDSPSSTDTQYF. Written as DNA, the CDR3 is TGCAGCGTTGATTCGCCTTCTAGCACAGATACGCAGTATTTT.

This clonotype was detected a few times. The V call is TRBV3-1, the J call TRBJ1-1; a weak D match, TRBD1 (6 bases). V was clipped by 3 bases and J by 2 bases, with 16 bases between them. The CDR3 is made up of 16 amino acids. The germline V gene has CDR1 LGHDT and CDR2 YNNKEL (reference sequence). The CDR3 nucleotides are TGTGCCAGCAGCCATATCCGGGGGGGGGGCAACACTGAAGCTTTCTTT. Residues: CASSHIRGGGNTEAFF.

This clonotype was recorded many times. The V gene is TRBV20-1, the J gene TRBJ1-5; 9 positions agree with TRBD1. The V and J ends lost 2 bases and 4 bases, in that order; junction bases with no gene match: 12. The CDR3 runs 17 residues. Germline CDR1 DFQATT, CDR2 SNEGSKA (reference sequence). The CDR3 DNA follows: TGCAGTGCTAGAACCTCACAGGGGGCCTTCGGTAATCAGCCCCAGCATTTT. Residues: CSARTSQGAFGNQPQHF.

This clonotype was picked up many times. The chain combines TRBV18 with TRBJ2-1, with 7 bases lining up with TRBD1. The CDR3 runs 16 residues. CDR1 and CDR2 (germline): KGHSH, LQKENI. V lost 0 bases, J lost 0 bases, and 2 bases stayed unmatched. The CDR3 loop reads CASSPPGGLSYNEQFF. The CDR3 bases are TGTGCCAGCTCACCACCAGGGGGCCTCTCCTACAATGAGCAGTTCTTC. The variable domain in full, with the rest retrieved from reference TRBV18 and TRBJ2-1, is NAGVMQNPRHLVRRRGQEARLRCSPMKGHSHVYWYRQLPEEGLKFMVYLQKENIIDESGMPKERFSAEFPKEGPSILRIQQVVRGDSAAYFCASSPPGGLSYNEQFFGPGTRLTVL.

This clonotype has ten or more counts. The gene calls are TRBV30 and TRBJ1-2; D unclear. From germline, CDR1 is GTSNPN and CDR2 SVGIG (reference sequence). V was cut by 4 bases and J by 5 bases, with 8 bases left in between. The CDR3 extends over 11 amino acids. The CDR3 DNA reads as TGTGCCTGGAATGCCGATTATGGCTACACCTTC. Translated: CAWNADYGYTF.

V and J are TRBV5-1 and TRBJ2-5; no definite D call. This CDR3 region has 14 residues. Germline V gene data show CDR1 as SGHRS and CDR2 as YFSETQ. V lost 4 bases, J lost 5 bases, and 15 bases lay in between. Written as DNA, the CDR3 is TGCGCCAGCAGCGAGGTCGGAGCGATTGAGACCCAGTACTTC. Amino acids: CASSEVGAIETQYF.

Comments on this clonotype: This may stem from a read error, because a much larger clone lies one nucleotide away. The chain carries TRBV6-1 and TRBJ2-5; D possibly corresponds to TRBD2 (5 bases). Trimming removed 11 bases from V and 1 base from J, with 20 bases in between. Germline V lookup: CDR1 MNHNS, CDR2 SASEGT. The CDR3 contains 15 residues. CDR3 protein: CAGTWKGEGQETQYF. The CDR3 DNA is TGTGCCGGCACATGGAAGGGAGAAGGCCAAGAGACCCAGTACTTC.

At least ten counts were recorded for this clonotype. The chain is built from TRBV7-9 and TRBJ2-7; D might be TRBD2 (6 bases). CDR1 SEHNR and CDR2 FQNEAQ come from the germline V gene (reference sequence). Between the trimmed V and J ends, which lost 6 bases and 3 bases, there was a span of 12 bases. The CDR3 totals 13 residues. CDR3 sequence (DNA): TGTGCCAGCAGGCGGGACGGAAACTACGAGCAGTACTTC. This codes for CASRRDGNYEQYF.

The chain carries TRBV7-3 and TRBJ2-1, with 10 bases aligning to TRBD2. CDR3 length: 16 amino acids. V lost 4 bases to trimming and J lost 10 bases; unmatched junction nucleotides: 13. The germline gives CDR1 SGHTA, CDR2 FQGTGA. This CDR3 is CASSSQRSGGAREQFF. As DNA, the CDR3 is TGTGCCAGCAGCTCACAGAGGAGCGGGGGGGCCCGGGAGCAGTTCTTC.

Turning to this clonotype: A much larger clonotype is one base distant, so this may be a read error. The chain recombines TRBV20-1 with TRBJ1-5, with D perhaps matching TRBD1 (5 bases). There are 13 residues in the CDR3. CDR1 and CDR2 from the germline V gene are DFQATT and SNEGSKA (reference sequence). DNA of the CDR3: TGCAGTGCTCCTCGACAGAGCAGTCAGCCCCAGCATTTT. Its protein product is CSAPRQSSQPQHF.

About this clonotype itself: Since a much larger clone is just one base distant, this may be a read error. The chain combines TRBV24-1 with TRBJ2-1; either TRBD1 or TRBD2 may fit D (5 bases each). V gave up 1 base and J gave up 2 bases, with 20 bases separating them. Germline V lookup: CDR1 KGHDR, CDR2 SFDVKD. The CDR3 loop spans 19 amino acids. This CDR3 is CATSDLKEAGRRAYNEQFF. As DNA, the CDR3 is TGTGCCACCAGTGATTTAAAGGAAGCAGGGAGAAGGGCCTACAATGAGCAGTTCTTC.